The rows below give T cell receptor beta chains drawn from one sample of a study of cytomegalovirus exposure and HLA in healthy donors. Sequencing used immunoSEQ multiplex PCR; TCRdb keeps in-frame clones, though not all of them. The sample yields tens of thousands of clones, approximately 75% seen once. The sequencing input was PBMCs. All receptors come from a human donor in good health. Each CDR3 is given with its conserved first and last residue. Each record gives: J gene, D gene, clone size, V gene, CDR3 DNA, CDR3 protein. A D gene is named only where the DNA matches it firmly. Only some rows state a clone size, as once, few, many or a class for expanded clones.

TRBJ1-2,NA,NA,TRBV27,TGTGCCAGCAGCTTGACAGGACCGCGAGGCTACACCTTC,CASSLTGPRGYTF
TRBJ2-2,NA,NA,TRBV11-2,TGTGCCAGCAACTGGGGACAACTGAACACCGGGGAGCTGTTTTTT,CASNWGQLNTGELFF
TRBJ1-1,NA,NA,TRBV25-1,TGTGCCAGCATACCTATTACGGGGATCAGTTCTGAAGCTTTCTTT,CASIPITGISSEAFF
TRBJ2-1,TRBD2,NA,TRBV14,TGTGCCAGCAGCCTCCCCTCCGTAAGCGGGGGGTTCAATGAGCAGTTCTTC,CASSLPSVSGGFNEQFF
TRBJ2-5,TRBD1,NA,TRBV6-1,TGTGCCAGCAGTGGGACCGGGACAGGGATGACCCAGTACTTC,CASSGTGTGMTQYF
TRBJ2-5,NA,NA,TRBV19,TGTGCCAGTAGTATAGCCTCAACAGCCCTTCAAGAGACCCAGTACTTC,CASSIASTALQETQYF
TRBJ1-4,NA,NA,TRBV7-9,TGTTCCAGCAGCTCGTCGCGGGGGCTTCGGGATGAAAAACTGTTTTTT,CSSSSSRGLRDEKLFF
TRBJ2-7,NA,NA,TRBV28,TGTGCCAGCAGTTTCAAACAGACAAGCTACGAGCAGTACTTC,CASSFKQTSYEQYF
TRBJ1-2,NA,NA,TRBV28,TGTGCCAGCAGGCAGGGGACCTATGGCTACACCTTC,CASRQGTYGYTF
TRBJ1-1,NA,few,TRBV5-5,TGTGCCAGCAGCGCAGAGGTTGGGAACACTGAAGCTTTCTTT,CASSAEVGNTEAFF
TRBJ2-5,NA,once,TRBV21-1,TGTGCCAGCAGCCATTGTCCCGGGACAGTCTCAGAGACCCAGTACTTC,CASSHCPGTVSETQYF
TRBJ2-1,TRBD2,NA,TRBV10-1,TGCGCCAGCAGCGCAGGACTAGCGGGGGGTAATGAGCAGTTCTTC,CASSAGLAGGNEQFF
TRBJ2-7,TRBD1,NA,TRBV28,TGTGCCAGCAGTTTTTTCACTGACAGGGGGCGGGAGCAGTACTTC,CASSFFTDRGREQYF
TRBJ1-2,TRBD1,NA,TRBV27,TGTGCCAGCAGTGGAGGGGGCTCTCACGGCTACACCTTC,CASSGGGSHGYTF